The 17 T cell receptor beta chains presented below share a single source sample, sequenced in a study of response to subunit inactivated influenza vaccine. TCRdb called the RT-PCR reads again in MiXCR, with one record for every CDR3 protein. The sample yields some 600,000 distinct CDR3 sequences, 12% to 15% seen once. Sequencing was performed on PBMCs from blood, taken 14 days before vaccination. These receptors all come from a man aged 45 to 65 who received an inactivated influenza vaccine.

This clonotype came up a few times. The rearrangement uses TRBV27 and TRBJ2-3; 7 bases are a match to TRBD1. Germline V gene sequence: CDR1 MNHEY, CDR2 SMNVEV (reference sequence). J was trimmed by 8 bases and V by 5 bases; bases with no gene match: 4. CDR3 length equals 12 residues. The CDR3 spells CASSPRQGTQYF. The CDR3 DNA sequence: TGTGCCAGCAGTCCAAGACAGGGTACGCAGTATTTT.

V and J are TRBV15 and TRBJ1-5; no definite D call. This CDR3 is built from 12 residues. CDR1 and CDR2 from the germline V gene are LNHNV and YYDKDF (reference sequence). The V and J ends lost 5 bases and 4 bases respectively, with 6 bases between them. CDR3 nucleotides: TGTGCCACCAGCCAACATAATCAGCCCCAGCATTTT. Amino acid sequence: CATSQHNQPQHF.

The chain carries TRBV4-3 and TRBJ2-4; D ambiguous. The CDR3 runs to 15 residues. Trimming took 3 bases from V and 0 from J, leaving 9 bases between them. Germline V lookup: CDR1 LGHNA, CDR2 YSLEER. CDR3 region: CASSHRDLAKNIQYF. CDR3 coding DNA: TGCGCCAGCAGCCACAGAGACTTAGCCAAAAACATTCAGTACTTC.

This clonotype was found a few times. The chain employs TRBV5-1 and TRBJ1-2, with 11 bases aligning to TRBD1. J lost 4 bases, V lost 1 base, and 3 bases had no gene match. The CDR3 has 15 amino acids. CDR1 is SGHRS, CDR2 YFSETQ, per germline. For the CDR3, the DNA is TGCGCCAGCAGCTTGTCCGGGACAGGGGGCTATGGCTACACCTTC. Protein: CASSLSGTGGYGYTF.

This clonotype showed up just a few times. The chain combines TRBV28 with TRBJ2-5; D is unclear. Trimming stripped 4 bases from V and 5 bases from J, with 11 bases between. Germline V CDR1 and CDR2: MDHEN, SYDVKM. This CDR3 is 13 amino acids long. CDR3 coding DNA: TGTGCCAGCAGTTCCGACCCTTCTGAGACCCAGTACTTC. Translating gives CASSSDPSETQYF.

The chain employs TRBV7-6 and TRBJ2-2; 8 bases line up with TRBD1. CDR1 is SGHVS and CDR2 is FNYEAQ in the germline V gene. V was clipped by 1 base and J by 3 bases; unmatched bases: 7. This CDR3 spans 17 amino acids. CDR3 DNA sequence: TGTGCCAGCAGCTTAGTAGGACAGGGAGTGTACACCGGGGAGCTGTTTTTT. It specifies CASSLVGQGVYTGELFF.

The V gene is TRBV20-1, the J gene TRBJ2-2, with TRBD2 as a possible D gene (5 bases). Germline V lookup: CDR1 DFQATT, CDR2 SNEGSKA (reference sequence). V dropped 5 bases and J dropped 1 base, with 14 bases sitting between them. CDR3 length: 15 amino acids. CDR3 sequence: CSAEPGRGNTGELFF. In nucleotides, the CDR3 is TGCAGTGCTGAACCGGGAAGAGGGAACACCGGGGAGCTGTTTTTT.

The genes are TRBV20-1 and TRBJ1-2; possible D gene TRBD1, 6 bases. Trimming removed 0 bases from V and 2 bases from J, with 13 bases in between. This CDR3 is built from 15 residues. CDR1 is DFQATT, CDR2 SNEGSKA, per germline (reference sequence). CDR3 in amino acids: CSARDPGAGNYGYTF. CDR3 bases: TGCAGTGCTAGAGATCCGGGGGCGGGGAACTATGGCTACACCTTC.

The chain couples TRBV2 to TRBJ2-3; no firm D call. V lost 1 base, J lost 10 bases, and 9 bases lay in between. The CDR3 is 12 residues long. Germline lookup yields CDR1 SNHLY and CDR2 FYNNEI. CDR3 loop: CASSEVVVAQYF. The CDR3 nucleotides read TGTGCCAGCAGTGAAGTGGTGGTCGCGCAGTATTTT.

This clonotype was detected ten times or more. The chain recombines TRBV2 with TRBJ2-5; 8 bases line up with TRBD1. The junction had 8 bases not matched to a gene; V was cut back by 6 bases and J by 5 bases. This CDR3 is built from 14 residues. The germline CDR1 and CDR2 sequences are SNHLY and FYNNEI. The CDR3 spells CASRSGGAEETQYF. Here the CDR3 DNA reads TGTGCCAGCAGGTCAGGGGGCGCCGAGGAGACCCAGTACTTC.

This clonotype occurred a few times. J is TRBJ2-5 and V is TRBV4-3; D is uncertain. The V end lost 1 base, the J end lost 5 bases, and 11 bases lay between the germline ends. The CDR3 spans 14 residues. CDR1 is LGHNA, CDR2 YSLEER, per germline. CDR3: CASSQGLFMETQYF. The CDR3 DNA follows: TGCGCCAGCAGCCAAGGTCTTTTTATGGAGACCCAGTACTTC.

The rearrangement links TRBV20-1 to TRBJ2-3; the match to TRBD1 covers 10 bases. Trimming at V came to 4 bases and at J to 5 bases, leaving 12 bases not matched to a gene. CDR3 size: 16 residues. CDR1 and CDR2 (germline): DFQATT, SNEGSKA (reference sequence). The CDR3 region is CSAKDRGRDWRDTQYF. The CDR3 DNA follows: TGCAGTGCTAAAGACAGGGGGCGCGACTGGAGAGATACGCAGTATTTT.

This clonotype showed up just once. A much larger clone lies one base from this, so it may be a read error. The V and J genes are TRBV5-1 and TRBJ2-2, with D tentatively TRBD1 (6 bases). Looked up from germline, CDR1 is SGHRS and CDR2 is YFSETQ. The CDR3 has 15 residues. CDR3 region: CASTETAGGTEELFF. The CDR3 DNA reads as TGCGCCAGCACCGAAACAGCTGGGGGCACCGAGGAGCTGTTTTTT.

V and J are TRBV11-2 and TRBJ2-1; the match to TRBD2 covers 7 bases. Looked up from germline, CDR1 is SGHAT and CDR2 is FQNNGV. J lost 4 bases, V lost 1 base, and 4 bases had no gene match. This CDR3 has 15 residues. CDR3 sequence reads: CASSLAPGLYNEQFF. The CDR3 DNA follows: TGTGCCAGCAGCTTAGCCCCGGGACTATACAATGAGCAGTTCTTC.

This clonotype has a handful of counts. The V gene is TRBV11-2, the J gene TRBJ2-1, with D unclear. In germline, CDR1 is SGHAT, CDR2 FQNNGV. V was shortened by 6 bases and J by 0 bases, with 12 bases between the two germline ends. This CDR3 spans 15 amino acids. DNA of the CDR3: TGTGCCAGCAGTGAGGCTAAGAACTCCTACAATGAGCAGTTCTTC. Encoded protein: CASSEAKNSYNEQFF.

This rearrangement joins TRBV10-3 to TRBJ1-4; 7 bases agree with TRBD1. Trimming cost V 6 bases and J 8 bases; bases outside gene matches: 9. Germline values: CDR1 ENHRY, CDR2 SYGVKD. The CDR3 is made up of 14 amino acids. In DNA form, the CDR3 reads TGTGCCATCAGCTCACAGGGGACTGGAGAAAAACTGTTTTTT. Its translation: CAISSQGTGEKLFF.

This clonotype was counted only a few times. V usage is TRBV14 and J usage is TRBJ2-1; D ambiguous. The germline gives CDR1 SGHDN, CDR2 FVKESK. The germline V and J ends were trimmed by 4 bases and 3 bases, with 10 bases remaining between them. CDR3 length: 14 residues. CDR3 bases: TGTGCCAGCAGCCCGAGGACGGTCTACAATGAGCAGTTCTTC. It is translated as CASSPRTVYNEQFF.